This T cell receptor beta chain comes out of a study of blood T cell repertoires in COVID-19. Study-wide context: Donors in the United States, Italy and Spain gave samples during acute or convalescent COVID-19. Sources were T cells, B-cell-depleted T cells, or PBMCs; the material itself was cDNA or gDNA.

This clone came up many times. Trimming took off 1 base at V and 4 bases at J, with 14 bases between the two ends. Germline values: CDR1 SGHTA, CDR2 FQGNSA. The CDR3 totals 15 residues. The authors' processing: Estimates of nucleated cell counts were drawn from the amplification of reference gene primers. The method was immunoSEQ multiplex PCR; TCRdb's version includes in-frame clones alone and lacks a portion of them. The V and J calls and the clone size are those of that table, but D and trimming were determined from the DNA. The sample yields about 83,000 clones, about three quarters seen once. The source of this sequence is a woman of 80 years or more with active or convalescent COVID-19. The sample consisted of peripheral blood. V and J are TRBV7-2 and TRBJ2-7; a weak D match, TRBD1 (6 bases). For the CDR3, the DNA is TGTGCCAGCAGCTTAGTGGGGACACAGGATTACGAGCAGTACTTC. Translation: CASSLVGTQDYEQYF.